The 32 T cell receptor beta chains reported below all come from one sample, sequenced in a study of blood T cells in healthy people across ages. Through a sample-barcoded 5' primer and a J-beta primer mix, a second PCR was run for about 6 to 11 cycles. TCRdb processed the 5' RACE reads anew with MiXCR; each CDR3 protein has one entry. The sample yields hundreds of thousands of distinct CDR3 sequences, more than 55% seen once. Sequences were obtained from blood. All receptors come from a man in his forties in good health.

This clonotype was picked up many times. This chain connects TRBV25-1 to TRBJ2-6; D not certain. There are 13 residues in the CDR3. The V gene lost 6 bases and the J gene lost 2 bases, with 5 bases spanning the gap. CDR1 MGHDK and CDR2 SYGVNS come from the germline V gene. The CDR3 DNA reads TGTGCCAGCAGACACACTGGGGCCAACGTCCTGACTTTC. Translating it yields CASRHTGANVLTF.

The rearrangement links TRBV4-1 to TRBJ2-5; 10 nucleotides line up with TRBD1. Near its end, the DNA agrees better with TRBJ2-7, so the J call may be wrong. Germline CDR1 reads MGHRA; CDR2 reads YSYEKL. CDR3 length: 16 residues. The CDR3: CASSHVRGQGNHEQYF. CDR3 bases: TGCGCCAGCAGCCATGTCCGGGGACAGGGGAATCACGAGCAGTACTTC.

The V and J genes are TRBV2 and TRBJ2-5, with D perhaps matching TRBD1 (6 bases). The CDR3 is 16 residues long. Germline V gene lookup returns CDR1 SNHLY and CDR2 FYNNEI. Between the trimmed V and J ends, which lost 10 bases and 11 bases, there was a span of 32 bases. The CDR3 nucleotides are TGTGCCATAGGACAGTTCAGGGGTGCGTTAGGTAATGAGCAGTACTTC. Protein sequence: CAIGQFRGALGNEQYF.

This chain connects TRBV6-2 or TRBV6-3 to TRBJ2-2; tentative D call: TRBD1 (6 bases). This CDR3 comprises 15 residues. V lost 5 bases and J lost 2, with 12 bases in between. Germline V gene lookup returns CDR1 MNHEY and CDR2 SVGEGT. The CDR3: CASSRDTSNTGELFF. In DNA, the CDR3 is TGTGCCAGCAGTCGGGACACCTCTAACACCGGGGAGCTGTTTTTT.

The chain links TRBV20-1 to TRBJ2-3, with TRBD2 matching over 12 bases. CDR1 and CDR2 (germline): DFQATT, SNEGSKA (reference sequence). This CDR3 has 16 residues. J gave up 5 bases and V 0 bases, and 6 bases lay outside the gene matches. The chain's CDR3 is CSARDRLAGGLDTQYF. DNA for the CDR3: TGCAGTGCTAGAGATCGGCTAGCGGGAGGGTTAGATACGCAGTATTTT.

In this sample, this clonotype turned up a few times. This chain uses TRBV7-2 with TRBJ2-7; unclear D gene. CDR3 length equals 15 residues. CDR1 is SGHTA, CDR2 FQGNSA, per germline. V was pared by 1 base and J by 7 bases, with 17 bases between. CDR3 region: CASSLDRSPVREQYF. CDR3 sequence (DNA): TGTGCCAGCAGCTTAGATAGGAGCCCGGTCAGGGAGCAGTACTTC. Looking up the rest from reference TRBV7-2 and TRBJ2-7 gives the full variable domain: GAGVSQSPSNKVTEKGKDVELRCDPISGHTALYWYRQSLGQGLEFLIYFQGNSAPDKSGLPSDRFSAERTGGSVSTLTIQRTQQEDSAVYLCASSLDRSPVREQYFGPGTRLTVT.

The chain employs TRBV7-9 and TRBJ1-5; D possibly corresponds to TRBD1 (5 bases). Germline assignment: CDR1 SEHNR and CDR2 FQNEAQ (reference sequence). V lost 4 bases to trimming and J lost 6 bases, with 16 bases between them. There are 15 residues in the CDR3. As DNA, the CDR3 is TGTGCCAGCAGCTCCGAGGCCGGGGCGAGTCAGCCCCAGCATTTT. Translation: CASSSEAGASQPQHF. Based on the CDR3 plus reference TRBV7-9 and TRBJ1-5, the full variable domain is DTGVSQNPRHKITKRGQNVTFRCDPISEHNRLYWYRQTLGQGPEFLTYFQNEAQLEKSRLLSDRFSAERPKGSFSTLEIQRTEQGDSAMYLCASSSEAGASQPQHFGDGTRLSIL.

This clonotype showed up just a few times. This sequence joins TRBV4-3 and TRBJ2-7; D possibly corresponds to TRBD1 (5 bases). The CDR3 has 14 amino acids. Trimming removed 0 bases from V and 0 bases from J, with 6 bases in between. Germline lookup yields CDR1 LGHNA and CDR2 YSLEER. The CDR3: CASSQEQASYEQYF. The DNA of the CDR3 is TGCGCCAGCAGCCAAGAACAGGCCTCCTACGAGCAGTACTTC.

The chain joins TRBV14 to TRBJ2-5, with D possibly TRBD2 on 5 matching bases. The V end was cut by 0 bases, the J end by 5 bases, with 16 bases between. The CDR3 has 16 residues. Germline V gene sequence: CDR1 SGHDN, CDR2 FVKESK. The CDR3 sequence: CASSQDYAGRGETQYF. The CDR3 DNA is TGTGCCAGCAGCCAAGACTACGCGGGTAGAGGGGAGACCCAGTACTTC.

In this sample, this clonotype turned up a few times. Here the CDR3 DNA reads TGTGCCAGCGCACTGTCGGGAGAGGGGTATGGCTACACCTTC. Residues: CASALSGEGYGYTF. The V and J genes are TRBV7-2 and TRBJ1-2; possible D gene TRBD1, 5 bases. V dropped 8 bases and J dropped 5 bases, with 18 bases sitting between them. Germline CDR1 SGHTA, CDR2 FQGNSA. The CDR3 is 14 amino acids.

As regards this clonotype: A junction boundary mismatches the germline segment, possibly from a read error. The V gene is TRBV7-7, the J gene TRBJ2-1; TRBD1 or TRBD2 may be the D gene (6 bases each). Germline V gives CDR1 SSHAT, CDR2 FNYEAQ (reference sequence). This CDR3 has 15 amino acids. The CDR3 reads CASSLGLGGPVEQFF. CDR3 sequence (DNA): TGTGCTAGCAGCTTAGGATTGGGGGGCCCGGTTGAGCAGTTCTTC.

This clonotype was observed a handful of times. The CDR3 loop is CASSQSWGGDHTQYF. CDR3 in DNA: TGCGCCAGCAGCCAAAGCTGGGGAGGGGACCATACGCAGTATTTT. The chain has TRBV4-3 and TRBJ2-3; 7 nucleotides match TRBD2. CDR3 size: 15 residues. CDR1 and CDR2 (germline): LGHNA, YSLEER. The V and J ends lost 2 bases and 7 bases, in that order; junction bases with no gene match: 9.

The V gene is TRBV6-6, the J gene TRBJ2-1; 8 bases map to TRBD1. The CDR3 contains 11 residues. V shed 6 bases and J 13 bases; nucleotides not matched to a gene: 5. CDR1 and CDR2 from the germline V gene are MNHNY and SVGAGI (reference sequence). CDR3 residues: CASRITGGQFF. As DNA, the CDR3 is TGTGCCAGCAGGATCACAGGGGGACAGTTCTTC.

The gene calls are TRBV7-9 and TRBJ2-3; 8 bases are a match to TRBD1. Germline lookup yields CDR1 SEHNR and CDR2 FQNEAQ (reference sequence). The CDR3 contains 18 residues. The V and J ends lost 10 bases and 3 bases, in that order; junction bases with no gene match: 21. The CDR3, as DNA: TGTGCCAACAACCCTATACCGGGCAGGGGGCTAGGTACAGATACGCAGTATTTT. Its translation: CANNPIPGRGLGTDTQYF.

The chain links TRBV7-2 to TRBJ1-2; a weak D match, TRBD1 (5 bases). Per the germline V gene, CDR1 is SGHTA and CDR2 is FQGNSA. This CDR3 has 14 amino acids. Trimming removed 5 bases from V and 7 bases from J, with 17 bases in between. The CDR3 spells CASSVWGIRSGYTF. The CDR3 DNA sequence: TGTGCCAGCAGCGTATGGGGGATCCGGAGTGGCTACACCTTC.

V usage is TRBV9 and J usage is TRBJ2-7; 8 nucleotides agree with TRBD1. V gave up 0 bases and J gave up 4 bases; unmatched junction bases: 6. The CDR3 covers 15 residues. Germline CDR1 is SGDLS and CDR2 is YYNGEE. The CDR3 sequence is CASSVGDRNLYEQYF. The CDR3 bases are TGTGCCAGCAGCGTAGGGGACAGGAATTTGTACGAGCAGTACTTC. The full variable domain, its missing parts supplied by reference TRBV9 and TRBJ2-7, is DSGVTQTPKHLITATGQRVTLRCSPRSGDLSVYWYQQSLDQGLQFLIQYYNGEERAKGNILERFSAQQFPDLHSELNLSSLELGDSALYFCASSVGDRNLYEQYFGPGTRLTVT.

This clonotype was seen only a few times. The chain recombines TRBV27 with TRBJ1-2; D not resolved. The ends were cut back, 0 bases at V and 3 bases at J, with 11 bases in the middle. There are 15 residues in the CDR3. Germline V lookup: CDR1 MNHEY, CDR2 SMNVEV (reference sequence). The CDR3 DNA reads TGTGCCAGCAGTTTATCTCCCCGGGTCTACTATGGCTACACCTTC. Translating it yields CASSLSPRVYYGYTF.

The chain carries TRBV10-3 and TRBJ2-7, with D possibly being TRBD1 (6 bases). Germline V gene lookup returns CDR1 ENHRY and CDR2 SYGVKD. CDR3 size: 13 residues. The ends were cut back, 6 bases at V and 1 base at J, with 10 bases in the middle. The CDR3 region is CAIRTGNSYEQYF. Here the CDR3 DNA reads TGTGCCATCAGAACAGGGAATTCCTACGAGCAGTACTTC.

The gene calls are TRBV4-3 and TRBJ2-7; 7 bases are a match to TRBD2. With 1 base clipped from V and 0 bases from J, the junction kept 9 bases outside the gene matches. This CDR3 contains 17 residues. The V gene's germline CDR1 is LGHNA and CDR2 YSLEER. In DNA, the CDR3 is TGCGCCAGCAGCCAAGTGGCGGGCGGGAGACCCTCCTACGAGCAGTACTTC. Translation: CASSQVAGGRPSYEQYF.

The chain recombines TRBV6-6 with TRBJ2-7; TRBD2 agrees at 8 bases. This CDR3 spans 15 amino acids. Germline assignment: CDR1 MNHNY and CDR2 SVGAGI (reference sequence). V trimming: 0 bases; J trimming: 0 bases; junction bases outside the gene matches: 1. CDR3 DNA: TGTGCCAGCAGTTACTCAGGGACTAGCTCCTACGAGCAGTACTTC. The encoded protein is CASSYSGTSSYEQYF.

As to this clonotype: A read error may explain this, as a much larger clone is one base away. The chain links TRBV7-2 to TRBJ2-5; 10 bases map to TRBD2. The CDR3 loop spans 16 amino acids. With V trimmed by 3 bases and J by 2 bases, 6 bases remained unmatched. The germline gives CDR1 SGHTA, CDR2 FQGNSA. This CDR3 reads CASSFRAGGRQETQYF. The DNA for the CDR3 is TGTGCCAGCAGCTTCCGAGCGGGAGGGAGGCAAGAGACCCAGTACTTC.

V gene TRBV20-1 combines with J gene TRBJ2-3; 8 nucleotides match TRBD2. In germline, CDR1 is DFQATT, CDR2 SNEGSKA (reference sequence). The CDR3 has 13 amino acids. Trimming removed 3 bases from V and 5 bases from J; junction bases left unmatched: 4. CDR3 residues: CSASGGAGDTQYF. The CDR3 DNA follows: TGCAGTGCTAGCGGGGGGGCAGGAGATACGCAGTATTTT.

V and J are TRBV28 and TRBJ2-3; D remains ambiguous. The germline V gene has CDR1 MDHEN and CDR2 SYDVKM. The CDR3 runs to 15 residues. V lost 5 bases to trimming and J lost 1 base, with 13 bases between them. Here the CDR3 reads CASSLRPGRTDTQYF. As DNA, the CDR3 is TGTGCCAGCAGTCTCCGGCCGGGTCGCACAGATACGCAGTATTTT.

The rearrangement uses TRBV7-8 and TRBJ2-5; the D is unclear. CDR3 size: 15 residues. Germline CDR1 SGHVS, CDR2 FQNEAQ. V lost 5 bases and J lost 3, with 16 bases in between. The CDR3 region is CASSPPTAAKETQYF. The CDR3 bases are TGTGCCAGCAGCCCACCCACGGCAGCTAAAGAGACCCAGTACTTC. Based on the CDR3 plus reference TRBV7-8 and TRBJ2-5, the full variable domain is GAGVSQSPRYKVAKRGQDVALRCDPISGHVSLFWYQQALGQGPEFLTYFQNEAQLDKSGLPSDRFFAERPEGSVSTLKIQRTQQEDSAVYLCASSPPTAAKETQYFGPGTRLLVL.

The gene calls are TRBV14 and TRBJ2-3; TRBD2 aligns across 7 bases. The CDR3 is 15 amino acids. The V gene end was trimmed by 4 bases and the J gene end by 3 bases; junction bases not matched to a gene: 7. In germline, CDR1 is SGHDN, CDR2 FVKESK. CDR3 nucleotides: TGTGCCAGCAGCCTCTTCGGCGGGGGAACAGATACGCAGTATTTT. Translation gives CASSLFGGGTDTQYF.

The rearrangement joins TRBV4-2 to TRBJ2-3; D is ambiguous. CDR1 LGHNA and CDR2 YNFKEQ come from the germline V gene. The length of the CDR3 is 17 residues. The ends were cut back, 0 bases at V and 2 bases at J, with 15 bases in the middle. The CDR3 coding sequence is TGTGCCAGCAGCCAAGATTTTGGGCAGGCCAACACAGATACGCAGTATTTT. Protein product: CASSQDFGQANTDTQYF.

This chain links TRBV21-1 with TRBJ2-2; the table's D call, TRBD1, was not checked against the DNA. TRBV21-1 has pseudogene status. This CDR3 has 16 residues. Written as DNA, the CDR3 is TGTGCCAGCAGAGCCCGGGGGGCTGAATACACCGGGGAGCTGTTTTTT. Translated: CASRARGAEYTGELFF.

This clonotype was found once. This chain connects TRBV7-9 to TRBJ2-1, with 11 bases lining up with TRBD2. The germline CDR1 and CDR2 sequences are SEHNR and FQNEAQ (reference sequence). The CDR3 contains 16 residues. V lost 4 bases and J lost 7; bases outside the gene matches: 9. The CDR3 nucleotides are TGTGCCAGCAGCTATTTAGCGGGGGGGCCTGGTAATGAGCAGTTCTTC. This sequence encodes CASSYLAGGPGNEQFF.

This CDR3 is CASSLRSRIGELFF. CDR3 sequence (DNA): TGTGCCAGCAGCCTAAGATCCCGGATTGGGGAGCTGTTTTTT. The chain couples TRBV3-1 to TRBJ2-2; D gene uncertain. This CDR3 is 14 amino acids long. Germline assignment: CDR1 LGHDT and CDR2 YNNKEL (reference sequence). V lost 4 bases and J lost 8, with 14 bases in between. Together with reference TRBV3-1 and TRBJ2-2, the CDR3 gives the full variable domain: DTAVSQTPKYLVTQMGNDKSIKCEQNLGHDTMYWYKQDSKKFLKIMFSYNNKELIINETVPNRFSPKSPDKAHLNLHINSLELGDSAVYFCASSLRSRIGELFFGEGSRLTVL.

This sequence joins TRBV7-9 and TRBJ2-7; TRBD1 or TRBD2 may be the D gene (5 bases each). TRBJ2-5 matches the DNA end more closely, so the J call is doubtful. Germline loops: CDR1 SEHNR, CDR2 FQNEAQ (reference sequence). CDR3 length: 13 amino acids. DNA of the CDR3: TGTGCCAGCAGCCCGAAGGGACCGGAGACCCAGTACTTC. It codes for CASSPKGPETQYF.

This chain joins TRBV2 and TRBJ2-7; 12 bases are shared with TRBD2. V lost 6 bases to trimming and J lost 3 bases; unmatched junction nucleotides: 6. Germline V gene lookup returns CDR1 SNHLY and CDR2 FYNNEI. The CDR3 covers 15 residues. The CDR3 protein is CASRRELAGGYEQYF. The CDR3 nucleotides are TGTGCCAGCAGGCGGGAACTAGCGGGAGGCTACGAGCAGTACTTC.

The V and J genes are TRBV29-1 and TRBJ1-2; D not resolved. Germline CDR1 reads SQVTM; CDR2 reads ANQGSEA. The CDR3 length is 11 residues. V dropped 7 bases and J dropped 8 bases, with 14 bases sitting between them. CDR3 DNA: TGCAGCGGGGAAGTGGCCGAGGGCTACACCTTC. It translates to CSGEVAEGYTF.